A single sample gave rise to the 15 T cell receptor beta chains below, sequenced in a study of PD-1 blockade in classical Hodgkin lymphoma. Each of the patients experienced relapse following autologous stem cell transplantation, and their brentuximab vedotin exposure differed. Sequenced by immunoSEQ multiplex PCR; TCRdb stores in-frame clones only, minus some. The data show about 54,000 clones, around 90% seen once. Specimen: peripheral blood mononuclear cells (PBMCs), collected before the second cycle of nivolumab. Receptor source: a human donor with classical Hodgkin lymphoma.

The gene calls are TRBV4-2 and TRBJ1-3; weak D call: TRBD1 (5 bases). CDR3 length: 17 residues. Germline CDR1 and CDR2: LGHNA and YNFKEQ. The ends were cut back, 1 base at V and 8 bases at J, with 21 bases in the middle. CDR3 sequence reads: CASSQGSLRQGRDTIYF. CDR3 nucleotides: TGTGCCAGCAGCCAAGGGTCTCTCCGTCAGGGAAGGGACACCATATATTTT.

CDR3 nucleotides: TGTGCCAGCAGTGGGCAGGTCGGGACTAATGAAAAACTGTTTTTT. Protein product: CASSGQVGTNEKLFF. The V gene is TRBV6-1, the J gene TRBJ1-4; D gene uncertain. Trimming took 4 bases from V and 2 from J, leaving 11 bases between them. The CDR3 is made up of 15 amino acids. Germline-derived CDR1 and CDR2 are MNHNS and SASEGT.

V gene TRBV7-9 combines with J gene TRBJ2-5, with D perhaps matching TRBD1 or TRBD2 (6 bases each). Germline lookup yields CDR1 SEHNR and CDR2 FQNEAQ (reference sequence). The germline V and J ends were trimmed by 5 bases and 2 bases, with 15 bases remaining between them. The CDR3 covers 15 residues. Written as DNA, the CDR3 is TGTGCCAGCAGCGTCGCGGGACAATATCAAGAGACCCAGTACTTC. It codes for CASSVAGQYQETQYF.

The rearrangement links TRBV7-9 to TRBJ2-7, with D possibly being TRBD2 (6 bases). The germline V gene has CDR1 SEHNR and CDR2 FQNEAQ (reference sequence). Trimming took 5 bases from V and 2 from J, leaving 19 bases between them. CDR3 length: 16 residues. In nucleotides, the CDR3 is TGTGCCAGCAGCGGCAACCAGGGAGGCCCTGCCTACGAGCAGTACTTC. Its protein is CASSGNQGGPAYEQYF. Full variable domain (missing parts from reference TRBV7-9 and TRBJ2-7): DTGVSQNPRHKITKRGQNVTFRCDPISEHNRLYWYRQTLGQGPEFLTYFQNEAQLEKSRLLSDRFSAERPKGSFSTLEIQRTEQGDSAMYLCASSGNQGGPAYEQYFGPGTRLTVT.

This chain uses TRBV19 with TRBJ1-2, with TRBD1 identical over 12 bases. The length of the CDR3 is 16 residues. Germline lookup yields CDR1 LNHDA and CDR2 SQIVND (reference sequence). V was clipped by 5 bases and J by 2 bases; unmatched bases: 6. The CDR3 is CASSLGGQGANYGYTF. The CDR3 nucleotides are TGTGCCAGTAGTCTTGGGGGACAGGGGGCAAACTATGGCTACACCTTC.

V and J are TRBV9 and TRBJ2-1; D might be TRBD1 (5 bases). The V and J ends lost 3 bases and 2 bases respectively, with 12 bases between them. This CDR3 has 15 amino acids. The germline V gene encodes CDR1 SGDLS and CDR2 YYNGEE. The CDR3 sequence: CASSGDSHPYNEQFF. CDR3 nucleotide sequence: TGTGCCAGCAGCGGAGACAGCCACCCCTACAATGAGCAGTTCTTC.

The V call is TRBV9, the J call TRBJ2-1, with D tentatively TRBD1 or TRBD2 (5 bases each). This CDR3 is 15 amino acids long. Trimming cost V 1 base and J 5 bases, with 13 bases left between them. CDR1 is SGDLS, CDR2 YYNGEE, per germline. The CDR3 spells CASSVSRLGHNEQFF. The CDR3 DNA sequence: TGTGCCAGCAGCGTATCCAGACTGGGACACAATGAGCAGTTCTTC.

The chain joins TRBV6-6 to TRBJ1-1, with D unclear. The CDR3 covers 13 residues. Germline V lookup: CDR1 MNHNY, CDR2 SVGAGI (reference sequence). The germline V and J ends were trimmed by 4 bases and 3 bases, with 9 bases remaining between them. In nucleotides, the CDR3 is TGTGCCAGCAGTTCAATCGGGGACACTGAAGCTTTCTTT. It yields the protein CASSSIGDTEAFF.

This clone has a single count. This chain joins TRBV5-1 and TRBJ2-7; a weak D match, TRBD1 (6 bases). Trimming pared 7 bases from V and 1 base from J, leaving 21 bases between. The CDR3 has 16 residues. Per the germline V gene, CDR1 is SGHRS and CDR2 is YFSETQ. The CDR3 DNA sequence: TGCGCCAGCGGCCCTCTGGGGGCAGGAGTATCCTACGAGCAGTACTTC. This sequence encodes CASGPLGAGVSYEQYF.

The V call is TRBV7-9, the J call TRBJ2-7, with D possibly being TRBD1 or TRBD2 (5 bases each). V was trimmed by 3 bases and J by 0 bases, leaving 12 bases between them. CDR1 SEHNR and CDR2 FQNEAQ come from the germline V gene (reference sequence). The CDR3 consists of 15 residues. The CDR3 sequence is CASSLLRDGSYEQYF. Written as DNA, the CDR3 is TGTGCCAGCAGCTTGTTGAGGGACGGCTCCTACGAGCAGTACTTC.

J is TRBJ2-5 and V is TRBV18, with 7 bases matching TRBD1. This CDR3 contains 16 residues. V lost 6 bases, J lost 5 bases, and 15 bases stayed unmatched. Germline values: CDR1 KGHSH, CDR2 LQKENI. CDR3 DNA: TGTGCCAGCTCCTCCAACCCCTATTTACAGGGGGAGACCCAGTACTTC. Translation gives CASSSNPYLQGETQYF.

The V call is TRBV19, the J call TRBJ2-4; tentatively, D is TRBD1 or TRBD2 (5 bases each). V lost 5 bases and J 1 base, leaving 21 bases between the germline ends. The CDR3 runs 18 residues. Per germline, CDR1 LNHDA and CDR2 SQIVND (reference sequence). In DNA, the CDR3 is TGTGCCAGTAGTGAGAACCCGGGGACCAAGGGGGCCAAAAACATTCAGTACTTC. Its translation is CASSENPGTKGAKNIQYF.

The rearrangement joins TRBV5-1 to TRBJ2-2; D possibly corresponds to TRBD2 (5 bases). The V gene lost 2 bases and the J gene lost 0 bases, with 8 bases spanning the gap. CDR1 and CDR2 (germline): SGHRS, YFSETQ. This CDR3 contains 15 residues. This chain's CDR3 is CASSFLDSNTGELFF. The CDR3 DNA is TGCGCCAGCAGCTTCCTGGACTCGAACACCGGGGAGCTGTTTTTT.

The rearrangement uses TRBV27 and TRBJ1-5; D is ambiguous. Germline V lookup: CDR1 MNHEY, CDR2 SMNVEV (reference sequence). The CDR3 totals 13 residues. Trimming removed 0 bases from V and 4 bases from J, with 4 bases in between. CDR3 protein: CASSLSRNQPQHF. CDR3 in DNA: TGTGCCAGCAGTTTATCTCGGAATCAGCCCCAGCATTTT.

As to this clone: At one of its ends the junction is not consistent with the germline gene, which may arise from a read error. V is TRBV27 and J is TRBJ2-7, with 9 bases matching TRBD1. Germline values: CDR1 MNHEY, CDR2 SMNVEV (reference sequence). The CDR3 has 16 residues. CDR3 DNA sequence: TGTGCCAGCAGTTCTGTCCACGGGACAGGGTCCTTCGAGCAGTACTTC. Translating gives CASSSVHGTGSFEQYF.